This T cell receptor beta chain was observed in a study of cytomegalovirus exposure and HLA in healthy donors. Study context: Sequencing of about 179 million T cells in an earlier analysis found some 100 million unique TCR beta sequences.

In the case of this clone: Its target is unknown.

PCR was performed using 60 Vbeta and 13 Jbeta primers. Only in-frame clones appear in the TCRdb table, and some are missing; sequencing was by immunoSEQ multiplex PCR. The table shows approximately 100,000 clones, with about 79% occurring only once. Study-wide points: In an earlier analysis, most TCR beta V segments were productive about 87% or about 30% of the time. In a later analysis, a missense DCLRE1C variant was linked to TCR beta V- and J-gene trimming.

Donors counted as nominally healthy when sampled, yet unrecorded immune exposures were likely. With V trimmed by 7 bases and J by 2 bases, 15 bases remained unmatched. In germline, CDR1 is GTSNPN, CDR2 SVGIG (reference sequence). The CDR3 covers 17 residues. The clonotype comes from a man aged 50 or older in good health and CMV-seropositive. Source material: PBMCs. This chain uses TRBV30 with TRBJ2-2; TRBD2 matches at 8 bases. The CDR3 is CASPPSPGRANTGELFF. The CDR3 DNA sequence: TGTGCCTCCCCCCCTTCACCCGGGAGGGCCAACACCGGGGAGCTGTTTTTT.